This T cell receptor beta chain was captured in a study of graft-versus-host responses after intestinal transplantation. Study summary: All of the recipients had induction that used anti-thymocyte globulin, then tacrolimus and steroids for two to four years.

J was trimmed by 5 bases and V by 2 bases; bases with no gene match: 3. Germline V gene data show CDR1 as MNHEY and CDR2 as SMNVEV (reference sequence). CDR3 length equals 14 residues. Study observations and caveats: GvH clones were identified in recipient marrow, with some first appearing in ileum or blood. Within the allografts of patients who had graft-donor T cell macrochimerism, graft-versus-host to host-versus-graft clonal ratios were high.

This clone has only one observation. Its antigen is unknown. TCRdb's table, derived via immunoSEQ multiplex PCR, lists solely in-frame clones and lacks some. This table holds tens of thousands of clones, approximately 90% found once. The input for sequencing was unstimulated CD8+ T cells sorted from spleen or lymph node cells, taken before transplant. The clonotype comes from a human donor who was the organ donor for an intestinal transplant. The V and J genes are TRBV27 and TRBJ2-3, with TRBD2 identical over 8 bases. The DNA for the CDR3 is TGTGCCAGCAGTTTAAGCGGGAGCCAAGATACGCAGTATTTT. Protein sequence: CASSLSGSQDTQYF.